Listed here are 3 T cell receptor beta chains from one sample, sequenced in a study of T-cell memory formation after mild COVID-19. TCRdb re-analysed the 5' RACE reads in MiXCR, keeping a single row per CDR3 protein. The table lists a few hundred thousand distinct CDR3 sequences, just under 20% of them singletons. The sample taken for sequencing was PBMCs or a T cell subset sorted from them (not recorded which). Every receptor here comes from a man in his late teens or twenties who had mild COVID-19 (a few samples of this study predate the infection). Cell type and time point are not known.

This clonotype appeared a few times. This sequence joins TRBV3-1 and TRBJ2-2, with D possibly being TRBD1 (5 bases). This CDR3 comprises 14 residues. V was cut by 3 bases and J by 7 bases, with 12 bases left in between. Germline CDR1 reads LGHDT; CDR2 reads YNNKEL (reference sequence). Written as DNA, the CDR3 is TGTGCCAGCAGCCATCGTAATGGACACGGGGAGCTGTTTTTT. As protein: CASSHRNGHGELFF.

The chain combines TRBV19 with TRBJ1-2; D is perhaps TRBD1 (6 bases). The germline gives CDR1 LNHDA, CDR2 SQIVND (reference sequence). The length of the CDR3 is 17 residues. V was cut by 5 bases and J by 3 bases, with 22 bases left in between. This chain's CDR3 is CASSPQIYRDKDYGYTF. The CDR3 DNA reads TGTGCCAGTAGTCCCCAGATCTATCGGGACAAAGACTATGGCTACACCTTC. Filled out from reference TRBV19 and TRBJ1-2, the complete variable domain reads DGGITQSPKYLFRKEGQNVTLSCEQNLNHDAMYWYRQDPGQGLRLIYYSQIVNDFQKGDIAEGYSVSREKKESFPLTVTSAQKNPTAFYLCASSPQIYRDKDYGYTFGSGTRLTVV.

The table lists this clonotype with a few counts. The J gene is TRBJ2-2, the V gene TRBV7-9; TRBD1 matches 9 bases. CDR1 SEHNR and CDR2 FQNEAQ come from the germline V gene (reference sequence). The CDR3 runs to 15 residues. With 3 bases clipped from V and 4 bases from J, the junction kept 3 bases outside the gene matches. As DNA, the CDR3 is TGTGCCAGCAGCTTCGGACAGGGGAGCACCGGGGAGCTGTTTTTT. Its translation: CASSFGQGSTGELFF.